This T cell receptor (beta chain) was sequenced in a study of OX40 agonist ivuxolimab in advanced cancers. General observations from the study: At 0.1 to 3.0 mg/kg and by week 6, CD4+ and CD8+ T cells in the blood had expanded clonally. Researchers report that CD8+ T cells had, on average, more expanded clones than CD4+. Expanded peripheral T-cell antigen specificity went undetermined.

This clone was observed a few times. Its specificity is not known. Sequenced by immunoSEQ multiplex PCR; TCRdb stores in-frame clones only, minus some. In the table there are about 75,000 clones, about 92% of which are singletons. After removal of 5 bases from V and 0 bases from J, the junction contained 6 bases not matched to a gene. Per the germline V gene, CDR1 is SGHVS and CDR2 is FQNEAQ. There are 15 residues in the CDR3. The source material was CD4+ or CD8+ T cells sorted from blood, sampled in a trial of the OX40 agonist ivuxolimab. This chain joins TRBV7-8 and TRBJ2-7; 8 nucleotides align to TRBD2. This receptor was identified in an adult with an advanced solid tumor such as melanoma, head and neck, liver or kidney cancer. CDR3 bases: TGTGCCAGCAGCCTCCTCCGGGGGGGCTCCTACGAGCAGTACTTC. Translated, it gives CASSLLRGGSYEQYF.